The present T cell receptor beta chain was sequenced within a study of blood T cell repertoires in COVID-19. Study at large: The United States, Italy and Spain were the sources of the acute and convalescent COVID-19 samples.

Clones were read by immunoSEQ multiplex PCR, and TCRdb kept only the in-frame ones, dropping some. The top ten clones hold under 6.5% of a sample with approximately 350,000 clones, more than 75% of them seen once. Germline lookup yields CDR1 GTSNPN and CDR2 SVGIG (reference sequence). V was cut by 8 bases and J by 14 bases, with 21 bases left in between. The CDR3 spans 11 residues. The sequenced sample was peripheral blood. The TCR was taken from a woman aged 50 to 60 with COVID-19, enrolled during active disease. The V call is TRBV30, the J call TRBJ1-2; a possible D gene is TRBD1 (6 bases). The CDR3 is CARTAARGITF. Written as DNA, the CDR3 is TGTGCCAGGACAGCCGCGAGAGGTATTACCTTC.